The 2 T cell receptor beta chains below all came from one sample that was sequenced in a study of CD8 T cells in ankylosing spondylitis. General study points: For ankylosing spondylitis blood, a TCR beta motif of seven to nine highly homologous variants appeared characteristic.

Which antigens these TCRs recognize remains unknown. TCRdb processed the 5' RACE reads anew with MiXCR; each CDR3 protein has one entry. The sample lists about 750,000 distinct CDR3 sequences; under 20% were seen once. The specimen sequenced was blood, either unsorted or a sorted T cell fraction (not recorded which). These TCRs come from a male donor with ankylosing spondylitis.

The chain employs TRBV20-1 and TRBJ2-7, with 8 bases identical to TRBD2. Germline V gene sequence: CDR1 DFQATT, CDR2 SNEGSKA (reference sequence). The CDR3 has 16 amino acids. Trimming removed 1 base from V and 7 bases from J; junction bases left unmatched: 15. The CDR3 is CSARALGEAGEEEQYF. The DNA of the CDR3 is TGCAGTGCTAGAGCCCTGGGTGAAGCGGGAGAGGAGGAGCAGTACTTC.

V usage is TRBV3-1 and J usage is TRBJ1-2; weak D call: TRBD1 (5 bases). V lost 3 bases, J lost 6 bases, and 11 bases lay in between. Germline V gene sequence: CDR1 LGHDT, CDR2 YNNKEL (reference sequence). The CDR3 runs 13 residues. The CDR3 loop is CASSHRVRDGYTF. DNA of the CDR3: TGTGCCAGCAGCCACAGGGTTCGGGATGGCTACACCTTC.